Listed below are T cell receptor beta chains from one sample, sequenced in a study of identical twins. MiXCR, applied by TCRdb to the 5' RACE reads, yields one record per CDR3 protein. The sample records about 530,000 distinct CDR3 sequences, about a fifth being singletons. In addition, the sample was reused for a study of yellow fever vaccine responses in identical twins.

The sequenced sample was CD4+ T cells sorted from blood. These receptors came from a woman aged 18-29 years in good health. The CDR3 runs from the conserved cysteine through the conserved F or W. D genes are given only for firm matches. The size entry is marked missing in some rows and otherwise reads once, few, many or a size class.

cdr3_nt: TGTGCCAGCTCGCAACTACAGGGGGCAGACACTGAAGCTTTCTTT; cdr3_aa: CASSQLQGADTEAFF; v_call: TRBV18; d_call: TRBD1; j_call: TRBJ1-1; clone_size: -
cdr3_nt: TGTGCCAGCAGCCTTTGGGGGGGCGTCGGAAACACCATATATTTT; cdr3_aa: CASSLWGGVGNTIYF; v_call: TRBV7-6; d_call: -; j_call: TRBJ1-3; clone_size: few
cdr3_nt: TGTGCCAGCAGACAACACAAAGATACGCAGTATTTT; cdr3_aa: CASRQHKDTQYF; v_call: TRBV12-3/TRBV12-4; d_call: -; j_call: TRBJ2-3; clone_size: -
cdr3_nt: TGTGCCAGCATCCTGACTAGCGGGAGTTACAATGAGCAGTTCTTC; cdr3_aa: CASILTSGSYNEQFF; v_call: TRBV12-3/TRBV12-4; d_call: TRBD2; j_call: TRBJ2-1; clone_size: -
cdr3_nt: TGCGCCAGCAGCCCATGGCGGGTCGACTACAATGAGCAGTTCTTC; cdr3_aa: CASSPWRVDYNEQFF; v_call: TRBV5-1; d_call: -; j_call: TRBJ2-1; clone_size: -
cdr3_nt: TGCAGCGTTGAAGGTCCCGGGACAGGGGTGAACACTGAAGCTTTCTTT; cdr3_aa: CSVEGPGTGVNTEAFF; v_call: TRBV29-1; d_call: TRBD1; j_call: TRBJ1-1; clone_size: -
cdr3_nt: TGTGCCAGCAGCGTAGGCCCGGAAGCAAGAGGGTGGGAGACCCAGTACTTC; cdr3_aa: CASSVGPEARGWETQYF; v_call: TRBV9; d_call: -; j_call: TRBJ2-5; clone_size: -
cdr3_nt: TGTGCCAGCAGCGCAAACAGGATACAAGAGACCCAGTACTTC; cdr3_aa: CASSANRIQETQYF; v_call: TRBV7-9; d_call: -; j_call: TRBJ2-5; clone_size: few
cdr3_nt: TGTGCCAGCAGCCTAAATAGCCCTACAGATACGCAGTATTTT; cdr3_aa: CASSLNSPTDTQYF; v_call: TRBV3-1; d_call: -; j_call: TRBJ2-3; clone_size: -
cdr3_nt: TGTGCCAGCAGCCAAGCCGGACAGGATAATGAAAAACTGTTTTTT; cdr3_aa: CASSQAGQDNEKLFF; v_call: TRBV4-2; d_call: TRBD1; j_call: TRBJ1-4; clone_size: -
cdr3_nt: TGTGCCAGCAAACCAGCGGGGGCGACAGATACGCAGTATTTT; cdr3_aa: CASKPAGATDTQYF; v_call: TRBV28; d_call: TRBD2; j_call: TRBJ2-3; clone_size: -
cdr3_nt: TGTGCCAGCAGGCACATCGACCAGGTGGACAATGAGCAGTTCTTC; cdr3_aa: CASRHIDQVDNEQFF; v_call: TRBV2; d_call: -; j_call: TRBJ2-1; clone_size: few
cdr3_nt: TGTGCCAGCAGCTTAGAGGTATCTAGCTCCGAGCAGTTCTTC; cdr3_aa: CASSLEVSSSEQFF; v_call: TRBV7-9; d_call: -; j_call: TRBJ2-1; clone_size: -
cdr3_nt: TGCAGTGCAAGACTGAACCAAGAGACCCAGTACTTC; cdr3_aa: CSARLNQETQYF; v_call: TRBV20-1; d_call: -; j_call: TRBJ2-5; clone_size: -
cdr3_nt: TGTGCCACCAGTGATCAAGTGGGACTAGCGGGAGTGTATTTT; cdr3_aa: CATSDQVGLAGVYF; v_call: TRBV24-1; d_call: TRBD2; j_call: TRBJ2-3; clone_size: once
cdr3_nt: TGTGCCAGCAGCCAATGGACAGCAACTAATGAAAAACTGTTTTTT; cdr3_aa: CASSQWTATNEKLFF; v_call: TRBV3-1; d_call: -; j_call: TRBJ1-4; clone_size: -
cdr3_nt: TGTGCCAGCAGCGTGCGGGGACTAGCGGGAGTGGATACGCAGTATTTT; cdr3_aa: CASSVRGLAGVDTQYF; v_call: TRBV9; d_call: TRBD2; j_call: TRBJ2-3; clone_size: few
cdr3_nt: TGCGCCAGCAAAGATGCGGGGGGGGGAACATACGAGCAGTACTTC; cdr3_aa: CASKDAGGGTYEQYF; v_call: TRBV5-1; d_call: TRBD2; j_call: TRBJ2-7; clone_size: many
cdr3_nt: TGCAGTGCTAGAGATCTGGGCGGGGTTGGCTACGAGCAGTACTTC; cdr3_aa: CSARDLGGVGYEQYF; v_call: TRBV20-1; d_call: -; j_call: TRBJ2-7; clone_size: -